The source of this T cell receptor (beta chain) is a study of blood T cell repertoires in COVID-19 (TCRdb year 2020). Turning to the overall study: Collaborator samples came from the United States, Italy and Spain and covered acute and convalescent phases of COVID-19. The samples were drawn from two sources: the first 160 participants of the ongoing ImmuneRACE study, and 1,254 subjects contributed by 6 global collaborators. The material from the prospective study consisted of cDNA or gDNA derived from T cells, B-cell-depleted T cells, or PBMCs. Where available, HLA class I and class II types were obtained from metadata supplied by the sample provider rather than from assay-based typing. Subjects who had been exposed to COVID-19, were actively infected with it, or had recovered from it provided the deeply sampled blood TCRbeta repertoires that made up the dataset. A de-identified subject ID, COVID-19 status, age in years and sex were almost always included in the sample metadata. A freely available public database, intended as a resource for researchers studying the immune response to SARS-CoV-2, is where the repertoires were released.

On this clone: The target of this receptor is not known. Within one base of it there is no much larger clone, and no base qualities were kept.

The immunoSEQ Assay, a bias-controlled multiplex PCR, was used to amplify TCRbeta CDR3 regions from genomic DNA. In the source study's methods: Nucleated cell counts per sample were estimated from amplification of reference gene primers within the assay. To quantify the absolute abundance of each unique TCRbeta CDR3 rearrangement, sequence reads were collapsed and filtered. Productive Simpson clonality was computed per sample as the square root of Simpson's diversity index over productive rearrangements. Held by TCRdb, this immuneACCESS table contains in-frame sequences only and omits some clones. Under half of the omission traces to an unresolved V gene where checked; the cause of the rest is unknown. V, J and clone size reflect that table, while D and trimming were determined from the DNA. This sample gives 60,000 to 75,000 clones in total; roughly nine tenths of them show up just once. The ten largest account for around 3.7% of the sample.

In Seattle, one collaborating source enrolled patients while the infection was active and tracked those patients longitudinally over the course of disease. Whole blood was collected in K2EDTA tubes by collaborating institutions according to the institutions' own protocols. For TCRbeta analysis, collaborator samples were shipped as frozen whole blood, as isolated PBMCs, or as DNA extracted from either sample type. CDR1 and CDR2 are read off the germline V gene (reference sequence) as LNHDA and SQIVND. Inclusive of the bounding cysteine and phenylalanine, the CDR3 is 14 residues long. The CDR3 DNA has 42 bases and is translated from base 1. V is cut back by 9 bases and J by 4 bases, with 11 bases in the junction unmatched. The research as a whole found: How much clinical and demographic metadata was included differed by source and by participant, and the metadata was provided uncurated.

Material for sequencing was peripheral blood. The chain couples TRBV19 to TRBJ1-2, with 7 bases in between that match TRBD1. The receptor was isolated from a woman between 45 and 60 years old with COVID-19, enrolled during active disease. The bases are TGTGCCAGCCTACAAACGGACAGGTCCTATGGCTACACCTTC. This translates into CASLQTDRSYGYTF.